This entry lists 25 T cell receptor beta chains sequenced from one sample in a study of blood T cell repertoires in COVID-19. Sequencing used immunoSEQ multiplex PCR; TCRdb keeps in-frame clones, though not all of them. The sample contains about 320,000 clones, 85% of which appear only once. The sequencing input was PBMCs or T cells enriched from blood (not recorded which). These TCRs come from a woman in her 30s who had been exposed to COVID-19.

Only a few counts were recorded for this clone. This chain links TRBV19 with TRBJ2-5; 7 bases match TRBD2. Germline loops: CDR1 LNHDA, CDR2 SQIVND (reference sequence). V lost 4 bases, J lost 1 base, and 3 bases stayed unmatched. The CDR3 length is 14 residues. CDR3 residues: CASSTGGIQETQYF. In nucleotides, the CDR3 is TGTGCCAGTAGTACCGGGGGGATCCAAGAGACCCAGTACTTC. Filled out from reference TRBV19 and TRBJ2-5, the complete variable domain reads DGGITQSPKYLFRKEGQNVTLSCEQNLNHDAMYWYRQDPGQGLRLIYYSQIVNDFQKGDIAEGYSVSREKKESFPLTVTSAQKNPTAFYLCASSTGGIQETQYFGPGTRLLVL.

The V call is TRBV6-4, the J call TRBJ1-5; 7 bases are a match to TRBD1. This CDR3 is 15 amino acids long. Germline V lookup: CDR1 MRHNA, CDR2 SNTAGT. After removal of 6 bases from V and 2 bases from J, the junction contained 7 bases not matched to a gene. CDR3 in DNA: TGTGCCAGCAGGGAACAGGGGAATGGCAATCAGCCCCAGCATTTT. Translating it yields CASREQGNGNQPQHF.

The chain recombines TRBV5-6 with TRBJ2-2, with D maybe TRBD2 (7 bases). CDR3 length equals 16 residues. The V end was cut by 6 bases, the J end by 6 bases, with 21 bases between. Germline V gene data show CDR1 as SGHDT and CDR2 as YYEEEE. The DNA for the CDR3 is TGTGCCAGCACTATCTACGGCGGGGGCGCGGCCGGGGAGCTGTTTTTT. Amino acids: CASTIYGGGAAGELFF.

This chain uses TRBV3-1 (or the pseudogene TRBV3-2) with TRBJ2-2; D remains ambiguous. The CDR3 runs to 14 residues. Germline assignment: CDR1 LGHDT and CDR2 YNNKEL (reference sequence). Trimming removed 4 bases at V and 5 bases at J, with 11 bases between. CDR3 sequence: CASSPQDITGELFF. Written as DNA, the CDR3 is TGTGCCAGCAGCCCTCAGGATATAACCGGGGAGCTGTTTTTT.

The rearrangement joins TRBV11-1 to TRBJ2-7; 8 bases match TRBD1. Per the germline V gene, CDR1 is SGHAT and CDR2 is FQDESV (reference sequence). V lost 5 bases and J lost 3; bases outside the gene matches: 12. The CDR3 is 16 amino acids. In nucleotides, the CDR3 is TGTGCCAGCAGCCCTCGACAGGGGATAAAAAACTACGAGCAGTACTTC. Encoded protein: CASSPRQGIKNYEQYF.

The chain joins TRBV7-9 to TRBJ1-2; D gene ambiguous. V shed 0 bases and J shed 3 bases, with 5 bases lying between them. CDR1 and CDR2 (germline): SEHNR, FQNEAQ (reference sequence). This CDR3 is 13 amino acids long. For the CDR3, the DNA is TGTGCCAGCAGCTTAGCTCCCTACTATGGCTACACCTTC. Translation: CASSLAPYYGYTF.

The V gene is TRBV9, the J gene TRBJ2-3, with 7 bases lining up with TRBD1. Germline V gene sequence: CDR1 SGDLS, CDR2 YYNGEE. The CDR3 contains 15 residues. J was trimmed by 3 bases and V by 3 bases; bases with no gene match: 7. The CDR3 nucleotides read TGTGCCAGCAGCGCATGGGACAGTAAAACAGATACGCAGTATTTT. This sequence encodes CASSAWDSKTDTQYF.

As DNA, the CDR3 is TGTGCCAGCGGCCCGGACAGGAGCTCCTATAATTCACCCCTCCACTTT. Translating gives CASGPDRSSYNSPLHF. The chain couples TRBV2 to TRBJ1-6; 7 bases are shared with TRBD1. Germline assignment: CDR1 SNHLY and CDR2 FYNNEI. V gave up 8 bases and J gave up 0 bases; unmatched junction bases: 7. The CDR3 runs 16 residues. Variable domain in full (rest from reference TRBV2 and TRBJ1-6): EPEVTQTPSHQVTQMGQEVILRCVPISNHLYFYWYRQILGQKVEFLVSFYNNEISEKSEIFDDQFSVERPDGSNFTLKIRSTKLEDSAMYFCASGPDRSSYNSPLHFGNGTRLTVT.

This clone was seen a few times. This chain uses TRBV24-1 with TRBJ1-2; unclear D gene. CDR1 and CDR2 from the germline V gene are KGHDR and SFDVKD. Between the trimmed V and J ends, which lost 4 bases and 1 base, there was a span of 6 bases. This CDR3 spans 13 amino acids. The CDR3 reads CATSESSNYGYTF. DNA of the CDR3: TGTGCCACCAGTGAATCCAGTAACTATGGCTACACCTTC.

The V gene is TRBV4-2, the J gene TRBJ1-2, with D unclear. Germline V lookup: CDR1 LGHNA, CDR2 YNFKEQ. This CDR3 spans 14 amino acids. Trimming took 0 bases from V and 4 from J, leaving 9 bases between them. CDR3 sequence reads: CASSQEGSGYGYTF. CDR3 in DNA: TGTGCCAGCAGCCAAGAGGGCAGCGGCTATGGCTACACCTTC.

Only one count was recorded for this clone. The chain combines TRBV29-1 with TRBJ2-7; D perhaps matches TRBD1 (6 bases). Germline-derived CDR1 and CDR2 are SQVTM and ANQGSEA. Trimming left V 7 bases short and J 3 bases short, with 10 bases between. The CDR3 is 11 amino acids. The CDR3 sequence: CSGTENYEQYF. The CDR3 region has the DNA TGCAGCGGGACAGAGAACTACGAGCAGTACTTC.

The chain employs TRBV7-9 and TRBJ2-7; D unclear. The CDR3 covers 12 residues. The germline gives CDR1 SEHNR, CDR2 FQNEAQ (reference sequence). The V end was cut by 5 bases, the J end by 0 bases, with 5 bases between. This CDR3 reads CASSRSSYEQYF. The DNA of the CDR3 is TGTGCCAGCAGCAGGAGCTCCTACGAGCAGTACTTC.

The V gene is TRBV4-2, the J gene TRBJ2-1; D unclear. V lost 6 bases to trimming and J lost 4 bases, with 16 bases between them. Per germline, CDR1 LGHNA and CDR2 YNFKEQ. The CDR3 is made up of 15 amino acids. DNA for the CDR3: TGTGCCAGCAGAAGAGAGCGTGCGATGTACAATGAGCAGTTCTTC. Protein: CASRRERAMYNEQFF.

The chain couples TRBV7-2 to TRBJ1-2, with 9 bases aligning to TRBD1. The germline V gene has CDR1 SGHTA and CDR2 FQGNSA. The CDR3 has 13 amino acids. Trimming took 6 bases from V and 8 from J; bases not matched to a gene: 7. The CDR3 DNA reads TGTGCCAGCAGGTTACAGGGGGCGCAAGGCTACACCTTC. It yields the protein CASRLQGAQGYTF.

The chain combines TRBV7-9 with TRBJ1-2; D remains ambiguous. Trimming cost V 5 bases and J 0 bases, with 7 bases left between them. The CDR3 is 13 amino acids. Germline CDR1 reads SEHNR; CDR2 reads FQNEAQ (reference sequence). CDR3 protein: CASSPGTNYGYTF. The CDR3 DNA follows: TGTGCCAGCAGCCCCGGGACTAACTATGGCTACACCTTC.

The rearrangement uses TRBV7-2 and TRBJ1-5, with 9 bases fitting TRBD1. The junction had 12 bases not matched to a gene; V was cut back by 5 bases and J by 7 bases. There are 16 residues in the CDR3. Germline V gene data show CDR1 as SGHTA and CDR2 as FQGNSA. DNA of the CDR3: TGTGCCAGCAGCAGCACCGGGACAGGGATCGGACAGCCCCAGCATTTT. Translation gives CASSSTGTGIGQPQHF.

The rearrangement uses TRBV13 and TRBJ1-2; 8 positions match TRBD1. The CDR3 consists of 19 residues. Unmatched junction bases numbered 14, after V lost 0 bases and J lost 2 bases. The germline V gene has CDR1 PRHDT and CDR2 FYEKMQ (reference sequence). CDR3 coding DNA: TGTGCCAGCAGCTTAGGGTCCCTACATGGGACAGGACAGAACTATGGCTACACCTTC. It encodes CASSLGSLHGTGQNYGYTF.

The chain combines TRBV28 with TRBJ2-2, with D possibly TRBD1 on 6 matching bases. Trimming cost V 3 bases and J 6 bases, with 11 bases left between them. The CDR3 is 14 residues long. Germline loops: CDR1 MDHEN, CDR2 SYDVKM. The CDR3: CASSLDWGPGELFF. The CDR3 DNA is TGTGCCAGCAGTTTGGACTGGGGGCCCGGGGAGCTGTTTTTT.

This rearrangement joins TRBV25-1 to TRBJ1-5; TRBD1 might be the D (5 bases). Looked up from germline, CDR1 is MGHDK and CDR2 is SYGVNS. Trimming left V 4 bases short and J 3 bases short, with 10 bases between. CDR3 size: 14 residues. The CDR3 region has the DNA TGTGCCAGCAGTGTAACAGGCCACAATCAGCCCCAGCATTTT. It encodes CASSVTGHNQPQHF. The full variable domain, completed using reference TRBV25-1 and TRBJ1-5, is EADIYQTPRYLVIGTGKKITLECSQTMGHDKMYWYQQDPGMELHLIHYSYGVNSTEKGDLSSESTVSRIRTEHFPLTLESARPSHTSQYLCASSVTGHNQPQHFGDGTRLSIL.

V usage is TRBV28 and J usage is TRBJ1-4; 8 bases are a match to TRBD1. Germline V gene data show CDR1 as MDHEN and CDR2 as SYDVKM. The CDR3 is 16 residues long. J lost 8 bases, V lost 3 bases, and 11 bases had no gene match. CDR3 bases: TGTGCCAGCAGTTTCCCCTTCGGGACAGGTTTCGAAAAACTGTTTTTT. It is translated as CASSFPFGTGFEKLFF.

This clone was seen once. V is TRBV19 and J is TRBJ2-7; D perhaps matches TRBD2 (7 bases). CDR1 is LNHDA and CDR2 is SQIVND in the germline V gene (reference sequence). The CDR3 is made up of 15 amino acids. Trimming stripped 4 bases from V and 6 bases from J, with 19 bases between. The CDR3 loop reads CASSNRGGYFSEQYF. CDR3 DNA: TGTGCCAGTAGTAACCGCGGGGGCTACTTTAGCGAGCAGTACTTC.

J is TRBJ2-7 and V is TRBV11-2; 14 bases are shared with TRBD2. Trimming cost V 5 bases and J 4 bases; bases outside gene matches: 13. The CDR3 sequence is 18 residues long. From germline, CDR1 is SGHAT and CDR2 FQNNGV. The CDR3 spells CASSPRGGLAGEKYEQYF. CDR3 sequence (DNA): TGTGCCAGCAGCCCCAGGGGGGGACTAGCGGGAGAGAAGTACGAGCAGTACTTC.

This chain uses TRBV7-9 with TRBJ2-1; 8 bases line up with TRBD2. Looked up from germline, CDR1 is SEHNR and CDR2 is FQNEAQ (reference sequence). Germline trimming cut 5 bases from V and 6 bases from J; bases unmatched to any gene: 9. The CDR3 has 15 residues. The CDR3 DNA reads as TGTGCCAGCAGCCCAGGGGTAGCGGGGTTCAATGAGCAGTTCTTC. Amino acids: CASSPGVAGFNEQFF.

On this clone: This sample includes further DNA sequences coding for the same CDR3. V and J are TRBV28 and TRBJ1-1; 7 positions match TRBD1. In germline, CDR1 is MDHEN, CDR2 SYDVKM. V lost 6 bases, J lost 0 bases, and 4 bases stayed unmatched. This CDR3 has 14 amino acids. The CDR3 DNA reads TGTGCCAGCAGCCCGGGACAGCTGAACACTGAAGCTTTCTTT. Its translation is CASSPGQLNTEAFF.

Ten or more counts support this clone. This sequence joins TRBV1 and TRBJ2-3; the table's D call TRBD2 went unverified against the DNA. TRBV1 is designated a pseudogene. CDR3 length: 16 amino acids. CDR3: CTSSRLRRGPTDTQYF. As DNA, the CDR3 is TGCACCAGCAGCCGGCTGAGGCGCGGGCCAACAGATACGCAGTATTTT.